This TCR beta chain was sequenced in a study of cytomegalovirus exposure and HLA in healthy donors (TCRdb year 2017). Notes on the research overall: According to an earlier analysis of 587 of the donors, 150 million to 200 million T cells yielded 120 million or so unique TCR beta sequences and approximately 280 Gb of sequence data. Around 300 gigabases of sequencing data and approximately 84 million unique TCR sequences were included in an early release covering 500 to 750 HLA-typed donors. Of the approximately 370 genotyped donors, 65% to 90% were placed in the genetic ancestry cluster associated with self-reported Caucasian donors. The aim of the study was to test whether cataloging public T cell receptors could identify signatures of past pathogen exposure. The study used immunosequencing to profile the T cell repertoires of several hundred subjects and linked those repertoires to cytomegalovirus serostatus. Besides the first cohort of roughly 640 subjects, a separate validation cohort made up of 95 to 150 different subjects was used. To predict cytomegalovirus infection status, the study combined high-throughput TCR immunosequencing, statistical association of individual TCRs with disease status, and machine learning. A later analysis re-analyzed previously published TCR beta repertoires from roughly 600 donors and added high-resolution HLA genotyping to study TCR occurrence patterns. Rather than drawing on any new phenotypic data, the later analysis identified candidate immune exposures from TCR beta sequences and the way those sequences occurred across donors. To decide whether each TCR beta V gene segment behaved as functional or pseudogenic, an earlier analysis of nearly 600 of the donors relied on high-throughput TCR beta sequencing. Alongside the repertoire data, information on donor age, sex, ethnicity and CMV serostatus was compiled. In a later genetic analysis, genome-wide SNP genotypes for about 60% of the 666 donors were used, and that subset was treated as a discovery cohort. Every repertoire in the discovery cohort had been generated on one and the same sequencing platform. Both class I and class II loci were covered by HLA typing, at four-digit resolution. The number of donors typed differed by locus, with about 629-630 for A, B, C, DRB1 and DQB1, roughly 520 for DQA1, some 570 for DPA1, and 400 to 490 for DPB1. Several DR-DQ haplotypes were handled as single units for association and clustering because linkage in the cohort was strong. On average, approximately 250,000 unique TCR beta nucleotide sequences were sequenced per donor among 398 genotyped donors of the cohort, with 15% to 20% of those sequences being non-productive. Summary of the overall study and its limitations: The classifier was reported to diagnose cytomegalovirus status with high specificity and sensitivity in both the original cohort and the validation cohort. Strong co-occurrence of HLA alleles, especially DR and DQ, made assigning TCR associations to individual alleles difficult. In a later genetic analysis, fewer N-insertions in productive TCRs were reported among donors in an Asian-associated ancestry cluster than the roughly 700-donor mean. An earlier analysis of 587 of the donors showed that most TCR beta V segments appeared in productive rearrangements either about 87% or about 30% of the time, which broadly matched IMGT annotations. According to a later analysis, most CMV-associated TCR beta chains appeared to be HLA-restricted, and the HLA associations seemed to be driven largely by CMV exposure. In a later analysis, several top co-occurrence clusters were reported to appear linked to parvovirus B19, influenza, CMV and Epstein-Barr virus. This cohort had only TCR beta chains sequenced, and the lack of alpha or paired-chain data limited which features could be detected. A cluster of highly shared sequence variants was judged likely to represent a technical artifact of the sequencing pipeline. Because HLA typing was unavailable for some donors at each locus, only the typed subset was used in association tests. Most TCR sequences were seen in very few donors, while some public TCRs were found in many individuals. CMV serostatus was the only immune exposure information available for the cohort. Correlated functional status among segregating V segments might be attributable to linkage disequilibrium, but an unknown experimental factor could not be ruled out. A further reported finding was that TCR beta sequences accurately predicted the HLA-A and HLA-B alleles for most subjects in the first cohort. In a later analysis, the rate of TCR association differed among HLA loci, with DRB1 alleles having the most associated TCRs and HLA-C alleles having the fewest. Because counts were too low, about 15 rarely observed V segments, including chromosome 9 orphons, were left out of the earlier analysis of 587 of the donors. A later analysis found that HLA-associated TCR beta chains were more clonally expanded and had lower generation probabilities than equally common non-associated chains. Specific HLA alleles were associated with 15,000 to 20,000 TCR beta sequences at a false discovery rate of 0.05 in a later analysis. The 87-base-pair reads could not distinguish some IMGT-functional V segments, including TRBV6-2 and TRBV6-3, so those segments were excluded. The authors suggested that the approach could potentially be generalized to other disease states and immunological phenotypes. In the study, some 160 TCR beta chains were listed as associated with cytomegalovirus. A later genetic analysis associated a missense DCLRE1C variant with V-gene and J-gene trimming of TCR beta chains, and an independent cohort replicated the association. Roughly uniform sequencing depth across donors was assumed in presence/absence analyses, although this assumption may not hold. A few of the identified cytomegalovirus-associated TCR beta chains were confirmed in vitro to be specific for cytomegalovirus antigens.

Receptor amplification or capture employed the immunoSEQ multiplex PCR assay. The multiplex PCR relied on a mix of 60 forward primers for TCR Vbeta segments and 13 reverse primers for TCR Jbeta segments. The CDR3 region of rearranged TCR beta genes was amplified from genomic DNA by a multiplex PCR assay. The amplified TCR beta libraries were sequenced on the Illumina HiSeq System as 87-base-pair reads. Per the authors' processing: A later analysis counted some 74 million unique TCR beta chains across the approximately 700 repertoires, and about 10 million of these chains were shared by at least two donors. A nearest-neighbor algorithm error-corrected the raw reads and collapsed the reads into unique sequences, merging closely related sequences to remove PCR and sequencing errors. Alignment of CDR3 sequences to IMGT reference sequences was used to assign V, D and J gene segments. For a sequence to be retained, at least a six-nucleotide match to both a V gene segment and a J gene segment was required. Rearrangements were called productive when the CDR3 lacked stop codons and stayed in frame with V and J; all others were non-productive. CDR3 was defined by IMGT convention, running from the second conserved V-encoded cysteine to the conserved J-encoded phenylalanine. Sequences without an unambiguous match to a single V gene segment were excluded from the earlier analysis of 500 to 700 of the donors. An earlier analysis of about 600 of the donors called V segments functional above 56.7% productive rearrangements and segregating when the between-donor standard deviation exceeded 5%. A statistical classification framework was developed to diagnose cytomegalovirus status using the catalog of TCR beta chain sequences. In a later analysis, V and J genes were assigned by comparing TCR nucleotide sequences against IMGT/GENE-DB human TR gene sequences. The TCRdist pipeline was used in a later analysis to assign CDR3 sequences and most-parsimonious VDJ recombination scenarios. In a later analysis, each TCR beta chain was defined by its CDR3 amino acid sequence together with its V-gene family, and reads lacking a unique V-gene family were excluded. A later analysis removed over 500 highly shared, low-generation-probability nucleotide sequences to deal with suspected cross-contamination and a sequencing artifact. In a later analysis, a clonal expansion index was calculated for each public chain from normalized within-repertoire ranks of inferred template counts. A later analysis computed generation probabilities with a VDJ recombination model fitted to out-of-frame rearrangements, and checked the results against IGoR. In a later analysis, hypergeometric tests were used to score TCR-TCR, TCR-HLA and TCR-CMV co-occurrence, with a repertoire-size bias correction applied to TCR pairs. In a later analysis, false discovery rates were estimated by permuting HLA or CMV assignments 20 times. In a later analysis, co-occurring TCRs were grouped using DBSCAN, with TCRdist sequence similarity added in when clustering inside HLA-allele-positive subsets. Repertoires with fewer than 30,000 or more than 120,000 public chains, plus five repertoires with anomalous nucleotide sharing, were excluded from co-occurrence clustering. Not all clones reach the TCRdb copy of this immuneACCESS table, which keeps in-frame sequences only. Checked studies attribute under half of the gap to unresolved V genes and leave the rest unexplained. The V and J calls and clone size were taken over from that table, and D and trimming were inferred from the DNA. Within this sample are fewer than 150,000 clones, with about four fifths of them counted one time only. Together, the top ten hold roughly 4% of the sample.

As to this clone: Its antigen is still unknown. Base-call qualities are not available, and no considerably larger clone is one nucleotide away.

The cohort consisted of 670 or so healthy bone marrow donors. Cohort members were all nominally healthy when sampled, although unrecorded immune exposures were likely present. The donor was CMV seropositive and was included in the group of almost 300 seropositive cohort members. A peripheral blood sample was collected from each donor, and TCR beta sequencing was performed on peripheral blood mononuclear cells. The Qiagen DNeasy Blood Extraction Kit was used to extract genomic DNA from the blood cell samples. V loses 5 bases at its end and J loses 2 bases; junction bases beyond the gene matches: 8. The CDR3 runs 15 amino acids, cysteine and phenylalanine included. Here the CDR3 DNA is all that survives: 45 bases in frame from base 1. The germline V gene gives CDR1 as SGHTA and CDR2 as FQGNSA.

The sample comprised PBMCs. The source is a man aged 40-50 years in good health and CMV-seropositive. The chain is made from TRBV7-2 and TRBJ2-7, with TRBD2 identical over 8 junction bases. The DNA sequence is given as TGTGCCAGCAGCCCCGGGGGGGCTTTAACCTACGAGCAGTACTTC. It codes for CASSPGGALTYEQYF.